This TCR beta chain emerged from a study of T cells in localized non-small cell lung cancer. Germline V gives CDR1 MNHEY, CDR2 SVGAGI. With 0 bases removed from V and 4 bases from J, the gap between germline ends came to 13 bases. This CDR3 has 15 residues. Sequenced by immunoSEQ multiplex PCR; TCRdb stores in-frame clones only, minus some. The table lists 15,000 to 20,000 clones, about 85% of them singletons, with approximately 23% in the top ten. The chain combines TRBV6-5 with TRBJ2-7, with a weak D call TRBD2 (5 bases). The sequence came from a male donor aged 60 or over with stage I lung adenocarcinoma. Sequencing used peripheral blood, obtained before any cancer treatment. CDR3 bases: TGTGCCAGCAGTTACTCGACGGCTAGCTTTTACGAGCAGTACTTC. Its protein product is CASSYSTASFYEQYF.